The T cell receptor (beta chain) under discussion was sequenced for a study of beta chain features in type 1 diabetes. The germline V gene encodes CDR1 WSHSY and CDR2 SAAADI. There are 14 residues in the CDR3. Trimming removed 0 bases at V and 4 bases at J, with 9 bases between. All of the isolated RNA was reverse transcribed, so expressed TCRB transcripts were sequenced. Clones were read by immunoSEQ multiplex PCR, and TCRdb kept only the in-frame ones, dropping some. This table holds 130,000 to 150,000 clones, 7% to 10% found once. The sample consisted of central memory CD4+ T cells from blood. The chain employs TRBV10-2 and TRBJ1-1; TRBD1 is a possible D gene (6 bases). This clonotype was sampled from a man between 18 and 29 years old in good health. In DNA, the CDR3 is TGCGCCAGCAGTGAGTCCAGGGGATTCACTGAAGCTTTCTTT. This encodes CASSESRGFTEAFF.